The 27 T cell receptor beta chains below were found in one sample sequenced in a study of T cell changes during pregnancy in multiple sclerosis. Assay: immunoSEQ multiplex PCR; the TCRdb copy retains only in-frame clones and omits some. This sample has 15,000 to 20,000 clones, with just over 85% found just once. Sequencing used CD8+ T cells from peripheral blood mononuclear cells, obtained in the third trimester of pregnancy. Source of these receptors: a female donor in good health, enrolled as a control in a pregnancy study.

V usage is TRBV5-4 and J usage is TRBJ1-2; D is uncertain. Between the trimmed V and J ends, which lost 4 bases and 2 bases, there was a span of 15 bases. CDR1 SGHNT and CDR2 YYREEE come from the germline V gene (reference sequence). The CDR3 length is 15 residues. The CDR3 region is CASSQPETRNYGYTF. Written as DNA, the CDR3 is TGTGCCAGCAGCCAGCCCGAAACTAGAAACTATGGCTACACCTTC.

This sequence joins TRBV28 and TRBJ1-6, with a tentative D call TRBD1 (6 bases). The ends were cut back, 1 base at V and 5 bases at J, with 12 bases in the middle. The germline V gene encodes CDR1 MDHEN and CDR2 SYDVKM. This CDR3 is 16 amino acids long. CDR3 residues: CASSLLAGADNSPLHF. CDR3 bases: TGTGCCAGCAGTTTATTAGCGGGGGCAGATAATTCACCCCTCCACTTT.

V gene TRBV7-8 combines with J gene TRBJ2-3; D is perhaps TRBD1 (5 bases). Germline CDR1 reads SGHVS; CDR2 reads FQNEAQ. Trimming shortened V by 2 bases and J by 6 bases, and 12 bases separated the two germline ends. This CDR3 is built from 14 residues. CDR3 bases: TGTGCCAGCAGCTTAAACAGGCCCCAGGATACGCAGTATTTT. Translated: CASSLNRPQDTQYF.

The V and J genes are TRBV5-1 and TRBJ2-1, with 9 bases lining up with TRBD1. There are 15 residues in the CDR3. Germline loops: CDR1 SGHRS, CDR2 YFSETQ. V dropped 3 bases and J dropped 10; count of bases not matched to a gene: 11. CDR3 sequence: CASSWGQGLVFEQFF. Written as DNA, the CDR3 is TGCGCCAGCAGCTGGGGACAGGGTCTAGTCTTCGAGCAGTTCTTC.

This chain links TRBV11-2 with TRBJ1-2; perhaps TRBD1 as D (5 bases). The CDR3 is made up of 16 amino acids. Trimming left V 5 bases short and J 3 bases short, with 19 bases between. Germline V lookup: CDR1 SGHAT, CDR2 FQNNGV. The CDR3 spells CASSNPRGGYDYGYTF. The CDR3 DNA follows: TGTGCCAGCAGCAATCCTAGGGGAGGGTACGACTATGGCTACACCTTC.

CDR3 loop: CASSGGNSGNTIYF. The CDR3 region has the DNA TGTGCCAGCAGCGGAGGGAACTCTGGAAACACCATATATTTT. V usage is TRBV7-9 and J usage is TRBJ1-3; D unresolved. Germline V gives CDR1 SEHNR, CDR2 FQNEAQ (reference sequence). The CDR3 is made up of 14 amino acids. V gave up 5 bases and J gave up 0 bases, with 8 bases separating them.

V is TRBV7-9 and J is TRBJ1-5, with D possibly matching TRBD1 (5 bases). The germline gives CDR1 SEHNR, CDR2 FQNEAQ (reference sequence). This CDR3 has 16 residues. V lost 2 bases to trimming and J lost 7 bases, with 18 bases between them. This CDR3 reads CASSLTLAGKGQPQHF. The CDR3, as DNA: TGTGCCAGCAGCTTAACCCTGGCAGGGAAGGGACAGCCCCAGCATTTT. Based on the CDR3 plus reference TRBV7-9 and TRBJ1-5, the full variable domain is DTGVSQNPRHKITKRGQNVTFRCDPISEHNRLYWYRQTLGQGPEFLTYFQNEAQLEKSRLLSDRFSAERPKGSFSTLEIQRTEQGDSAMYLCASSLTLAGKGQPQHFGDGTRLSIL.

V gene TRBV6-5 combines with J gene TRBJ1-6; D is uncertain. CDR3 length: 15 amino acids. The germline gives CDR1 MNHEY, CDR2 SVGAGI. V shed 5 bases and J shed 10 bases, with 18 bases lying between them. The CDR3 DNA is TGTGCCAGCAGTCAGACTCCGAACCCAAACTCACCCCTCCACTTT. Protein: CASSQTPNPNSPLHF.

This chain connects TRBV19 to TRBJ2-1; TRBD2 matches at 8 bases. V gave up 10 bases and J gave up 9 bases; unmatched junction bases: 11. Germline values: CDR1 LNHDA, CDR2 SQIVND (reference sequence). This CDR3 comprises 13 residues. In DNA form, the CDR3 reads TGTGCCACCGGGACTAGAGAATTGCGTGAGCAGTTCTTC. Its protein is CATGTRELREQFF.

V and J are TRBV28 and TRBJ2-7; D remains unclear. The V gene's germline CDR1 is MDHEN and CDR2 SYDVKM. Trimming removed 5 bases at V and 3 bases at J, with 11 bases between. The CDR3 is 13 residues long. In nucleotides, the CDR3 is TGTGCCAGCAGTGCAAACTCGGGCTACGAGCAGTACTTC. Translation gives CASSANSGYEQYF.

Comment on this clone: One end of the junction varies from germline; a read error may be responsible. This chain uses TRBV7-7 with TRBJ2-1; possibly TRBD2 for D (7 bases). Germline CDR1 SSHAT, CDR2 FNYEAQ (reference sequence). The CDR3 runs to 17 residues. The DNA for the CDR3 is TGTGCTAGCAGCTTAGGTCTTGAGGGGGGGCCGGGCAATGAGCAGTTCTTC. Residues: CASSLGLEGGPGNEQFF.

This chain connects TRBV18 to TRBJ2-1, with D unresolved. The CDR3 covers 15 residues. V lost 0 bases to trimming and J lost 2 bases, with 8 bases between them. Germline assignment: CDR1 KGHSH and CDR2 LQKENI. The CDR3 reads CASSPPGAPYNEQFF. Written as DNA, the CDR3 is TGTGCCAGCTCACCACCGGGCGCACCCTACAATGAGCAGTTCTTC.

The V and J genes are TRBV9 and TRBJ2-2; 10 positions agree with TRBD2. The CDR3 contains 16 residues. The V gene's germline CDR1 is SGDLS and CDR2 YYNGEE. V lost 3 bases and J lost 4; bases outside the gene matches: 6. The CDR3 region has the DNA TGTGCCAGCAGCGGCCCTAGCGGGGGTAGCACCGGGGAGCTGTTTTTT. Its translation is CASSGPSGGSTGELFF.

J is TRBJ1-1 and V is TRBV20-1, with D possibly TRBD1 on 5 matching bases. The CDR3 has 9 amino acids. CDR1 and CDR2 from the germline V gene are DFQATT and SNEGSKA (reference sequence). CDR3 protein: CSLGAEAFF. In DNA, the CDR3 is TGCAGCTTAGGGGCTGAAGCTTTCTTT.

The chain couples TRBV4-3 to TRBJ1-2, with D perhaps matching TRBD1 (5 bases). V gave up 2 bases and J gave up 0 bases, with 22 bases separating them. The germline gives CDR1 LGHNA, CDR2 YSLEER. There are 19 residues in the CDR3. Written as DNA, the CDR3 is TGCGCCAGCAGCCAATTATATACAGAGCGGGGCCTAGCTAACTATGGCTACACCTTC. Its translation is CASSQLYTERGLANYGYTF.

This chain joins TRBV5-1 and TRBJ1-2, with 9 nucleotides matching TRBD1. Germline CDR1 and CDR2: SGHRS and YFSETQ. This CDR3 contains 14 residues. Trimming at V came to 1 base and at J to 6 bases, leaving 4 bases not matched to a gene. The CDR3 DNA reads TGCGCCAGCAGCTTGACGGGACAGGGCCATGGCTACACCTTC. This encodes CASSLTGQGHGYTF.

The chain has TRBV7-6 and TRBJ2-2; a possible D gene is TRBD1 (6 bases). CDR1 and CDR2 from the germline V gene are SGHVS and FNYEAQ. Trimming pared 5 bases from V and 1 base from J, leaving 11 bases between. There are 15 residues in the CDR3. CDR3 bases: TGTGCCAGCAGCCCCGGGACATTGAACACCGGGGAGCTGTTTTTT. Translation gives CASSPGTLNTGELFF.

This clone is medium-sized. V and J are TRBV4-3 and TRBJ1-6; weak D call: TRBD1 (6 bases). The CDR3 loop spans 15 amino acids. Between the trimmed V and J ends, which lost 1 base and 2 bases, there was a span of 6 bases. Germline V lookup: CDR1 LGHNA, CDR2 YSLEER. CDR3 nucleotide sequence: TGCGCCAGCAGCCAAGGGACAGCCTATAATTCACCCCTCCACTTT. Translation gives CASSQGTAYNSPLHF.

The chain joins TRBV19 to TRBJ2-7; D remains ambiguous. The CDR3 consists of 15 residues. V lost 4 bases and J lost 1, with 14 bases in between. The V gene's germline CDR1 is LNHDA and CDR2 SQIVND (reference sequence). In DNA form, the CDR3 reads TGTGCCAGTAGTAACCCCCAGGCAGGTTCCTACGAGCAGTACTTC. Translated, it gives CASSNPQAGSYEQYF. Complete variable domain (other parts from reference TRBV19 and TRBJ2-7): DGGITQSPKYLFRKEGQNVTLSCEQNLNHDAMYWYRQDPGQGLRLIYYSQIVNDFQKGDIAEGYSVSREKKESFPLTVTSAQKNPTAFYLCASSNPQAGSYEQYFGPGTRLTVT.

There are a few counts of this clone. The rearrangement links TRBV4-3 to TRBJ1-1; TRBD1 might be the D (6 bases). CDR3 length equals 15 residues. The germline V gene encodes CDR1 LGHNA and CDR2 YSLEER. Trimming cost V 1 base and J 4 bases, with 13 bases left between them. This CDR3 reads CASSQVSQGTTEAFF. CDR3 coding DNA: TGCGCCAGCAGCCAAGTGAGTCAGGGGACCACTGAAGCTTTCTTT.

The V gene is TRBV13, the J gene TRBJ2-3; 7 bases are a match to TRBD2. This CDR3 has 17 residues. Germline CDR1 is PRHDT and CDR2 is FYEKMQ (reference sequence). The trim removed 0 bases at V and 4 bases at J, leaving 10 bases unmatched. Written as DNA, the CDR3 is TGTGCCAGCAGCTTAGGAAGGAGCGGGGTGGGGTCAGATACGCAGTATTTT. It translates to CASSLGRSGVGSDTQYF.

This chain links TRBV6-4 with TRBJ1-1; D remains ambiguous. The germline gives CDR1 MRHNA, CDR2 SNTAGT. The CDR3 has 13 residues. Trimming cost V 2 bases and J 4 bases, with 8 bases left between them. The CDR3 sequence is CASSDGEGTEAFF. The CDR3 region has the DNA TGTGCCAGCAGTGACGGGGAGGGCACTGAAGCTTTCTTT.

The chain combines TRBV7-9 with TRBJ1-6, with D unclear. CDR1 SEHNR and CDR2 FQNEAQ come from the germline V gene (reference sequence). This CDR3 contains 14 residues. V was clipped by 5 bases and J by 5 bases, with 10 bases between them. CDR3 loop: CASSPPRDNSPLHF. The DNA for the CDR3 is TGTGCCAGCAGCCCGCCCCGCGATAATTCACCCCTCCACTTT.

This rearrangement joins TRBV12-5 to TRBJ1-1; D not certain. Germline CDR1 is LGHNT and CDR2 is FRNRAP. The CDR3 covers 12 residues. Between the trimmed V and J ends, which lost 5 bases and 7 bases, there was a span of 11 bases. This chain's CDR3 is CASGLPGNEAFF. The CDR3 nucleotides are TGTGCTAGTGGTCTCCCCGGGAATGAAGCTTTCTTT.

This rearrangement joins TRBV4-3 to TRBJ1-6; D gene unclear. Germline V gene data show CDR1 as LGHNA and CDR2 as YSLEER. Trimming took 4 bases from V and 4 from J, leaving 11 bases between them. This CDR3 contains 15 residues. The CDR3 spells CASSPLFYYNSPLHF. DNA for the CDR3: TGCGCCAGCAGCCCGTTATTCTATTATAATTCACCCCTCCACTTT.

The chain joins TRBV30 to TRBJ2-1, with 10 bases that match TRBD2. The CDR3 is 15 residues long. Germline V gene sequence: CDR1 GTSNPN, CDR2 SVGIG (reference sequence). The V segment lost 2 bases and the J segment 4 bases; nucleotides outside the gene matches: 5. CDR3 sequence reads: CAWSFLAGDYNEQFF. For the CDR3, the DNA is TGTGCCTGGAGTTTCCTAGCGGGGGATTACAATGAGCAGTTCTTC.

The chain combines TRBV11-2 with TRBJ2-1; D is unclear. CDR1 and CDR2 (germline): SGHAT, FQNNGV. V lost 5 bases to trimming and J lost 6 bases, with 8 bases between them. This CDR3 has 12 amino acids. The CDR3 bases are TGTGCCAGCAGCGCCATAGTCAATGAGCAGTTCTTC. This translates into CASSAIVNEQFF.